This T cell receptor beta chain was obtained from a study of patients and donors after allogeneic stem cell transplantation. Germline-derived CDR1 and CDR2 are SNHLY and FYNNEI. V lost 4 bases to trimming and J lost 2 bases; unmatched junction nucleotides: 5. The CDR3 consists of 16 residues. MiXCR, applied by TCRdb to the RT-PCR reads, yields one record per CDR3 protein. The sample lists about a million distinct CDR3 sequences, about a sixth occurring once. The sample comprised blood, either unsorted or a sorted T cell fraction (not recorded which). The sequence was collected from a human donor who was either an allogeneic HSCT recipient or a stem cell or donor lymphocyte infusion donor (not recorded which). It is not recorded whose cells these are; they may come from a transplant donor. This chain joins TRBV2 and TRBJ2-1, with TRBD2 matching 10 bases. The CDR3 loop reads CASSAPSGGAYNEQFF. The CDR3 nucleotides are TGTGCCAGCAGTGCCCCCAGCGGGGGGGCCTACAATGAGCAGTTCTTC.